These T cell receptor beta chains were read from a single sample in a study. MiXCR, applied by TCRdb to the RT-PCR reads, yields one record per CDR3 protein. Here the sample spans about 680,000 distinct CDR3 sequences, approximately 15% being singletons. Material for sequencing was memory CD4+ T cells from blood. The receptors derive from a female donor in good health, serving as a healthy control. Each CDR3 is given with its conserved first and last residue. The order of the fields is D gene, clone size, J gene, V gene, CDR3 protein, CDR3 DNA. The D gene is left open where the match is weak. Clone size, where shown, is once, few, many, or a class for clones that have expanded.

D gene: .; clone size: few; J gene: TRBJ2-1; V gene: TRBV5-5; CDR3 protein: CASVTSSYAEQFF; CDR3 DNA: TGTGCCAGCGTTACTAGTTCCTACGCTGAGCAGTTCTTC
D gene: .; clone size: .; J gene: TRBJ2-2; V gene: TRBV3-1; CDR3 protein: CASSPIAITGLAGELFF; CDR3 DNA: TGTGCCAGCAGCCCGATCGCTATTACGGGATTGGCCGGGGAGCTGTTTTTT
D gene: TRBD1; clone size: .; J gene: TRBJ1-2; V gene: TRBV28; CDR3 protein: CASSLSGQGALRGYTF; CDR3 DNA: TGTGCCAGCAGTTTATCCGGACAGGGAGCATTACGTGGCTACACCTTC
D gene: TRBD1; clone size: many; J gene: TRBJ1-6; V gene: TRBV6-2/TRBV6-3; CDR3 protein: CASKGANRYNSPLHF; CDR3 DNA: TGTGCCAGCAAGGGGGCGAACCGGTATAATTCACCCCTCCACTTT
D gene: .; clone size: few; J gene: TRBJ2-2; V gene: TRBV20-1; CDR3 protein: CSARSLPGRKNTGELFF; CDR3 DNA: TGCAGTGCTAGATCACTTCCGGGACGGAAGAACACCGGGGAGCTGTTTTTT
D gene: TRBD2; clone size: .; J gene: TRBJ2-5; V gene: TRBV28; CDR3 protein: CASGRDETQYF; CDR3 DNA: TGTGCCAGCGGGAGGGATGAGACCCAGTACTTC
D gene: .; clone size: few; J gene: TRBJ1-2; V gene: TRBV7-2; CDR3 protein: CASSLDLTNYGYTF; CDR3 DNA: TGTGCCAGCAGCTTAGATCTAACTAACTATGGCTACACCTTC
D gene: TRBD2; clone size: .; J gene: TRBJ2-1; V gene: TRBV5-1; CDR3 protein: CASSLSGTSSYNEQFF; CDR3 DNA: TGCGCCAGCAGCCTCAGCGGGACCAGCTCCTACAATGAGCAGTTCTTC
D gene: .; clone size: many; J gene: TRBJ1-1; V gene: TRBV20-1; CDR3 protein: CSASGVQSVSEAFF; CDR3 DNA: TGCAGTGCTAGTGGTGTTCAATCTGTTAGTGAAGCTTTCTTT
D gene: TRBD1; clone size: .; J gene: TRBJ1-1; V gene: TRBV6-4; CDR3 protein: CASSEQGAKTEAFF; CDR3 DNA: TGTGCCAGCAGTGAACAGGGGGCAAAGACTGAAGCTTTCTTT
D gene: .; clone size: few; J gene: TRBJ2-6; V gene: TRBV5-1; CDR3 protein: CASSQLTGANVLTF; CDR3 DNA: TGCGCCAGCAGCCAACTTACTGGGGCCAACGTCCTGACTTTC
D gene: TRBD2; clone size: .; J gene: TRBJ2-1; V gene: TRBV6-1; CDR3 protein: CASSEGLAGETWFF; CDR3 DNA: TGTGCCAGCAGTGAGGGACTAGCGGGAGAGACTTGGTTCTTC
D gene: .; clone size: .; J gene: TRBJ2-3; V gene: TRBV5-1; CDR3 protein: CASRRNTDTQYF; CDR3 DNA: TGCGCCAGCAGACGGAATACAGATACGCAGTATTTT
D gene: .; clone size: .; J gene: TRBJ1-4; V gene: TRBV20-1; CDR3 protein: CSARKTPGDEKLFF; CDR3 DNA: TGCAGTGCTAGGAAGACACCCGGGGATGAAAAACTGTTTTTT
D gene: TRBD1; clone size: .; J gene: TRBJ2-7; V gene: TRBV12-3/TRBV12-4; CDR3 protein: CASRAGPRTGQYEQYF; CDR3 DNA: TGTGCCAGCAGGGCAGGTCCCCGGACAGGACAGTACGAGCAGTACTTC
D gene: TRBD2; clone size: many; J gene: TRBJ2-5; V gene: TRBV29-1; CDR3 protein: CSVVSRAQREETQYF; CDR3 DNA: TGCAGCGTTGTTTCTCGGGCCCAGCGGGAGGAGACCCAGTACTTC
D gene: .; clone size: .; J gene: TRBJ1-1; V gene: TRBV5-1; CDR3 protein: CASSSSPSGGTEAFF; CDR3 DNA: TGCGCCAGCAGCTCATCCCCGTCGGGGGGCACTGAAGCTTTCTTT
D gene: TRBD1; clone size: few; J gene: TRBJ2-7; V gene: TRBV5-1; CDR3 protein: CASSPLYRDSSYEQYF; CDR3 DNA: TGCGCCAGCAGCCCCCTTTACCGGGACAGCTCCTACGAGCAGTACTTC
D gene: .; clone size: .; J gene: TRBJ2-2; V gene: TRBV7-9; CDR3 protein: CASSVQHTGELFF; CDR3 DNA: TGTGCCAGCAGCGTCCAGCACACCGGGGAGCTGTTTTTT
D gene: TRBD1; clone size: few; J gene: TRBJ1-6; V gene: TRBV7-9; CDR3 protein: CASSTTGTGTSPLHF; CDR3 DNA: TGTGCCAGCAGCACAACCGGGACAGGGACCTCACCCCTCCACTTT
D gene: .; clone size: many; J gene: TRBJ2-3; V gene: TRBV20-1; CDR3 protein: CSARSRSGHTQYF; CDR3 DNA: TGCAGTGCTAGATCCCGCTCGGGTCATACGCAGTATTTT
D gene: TRBD1; clone size: many; J gene: TRBJ1-2; V gene: TRBV5-1; CDR3 protein: CASSLGVGTGKGYTF; CDR3 DNA: TGCGCCAGCAGCTTGGGGGTCGGGACAGGGAAAGGCTACACCTTC
D gene: .; clone size: .; J gene: TRBJ2-3; V gene: TRBV7-3; CDR3 protein: CASSLRSPGHNPGRGTDTQYF; CDR3 DNA: TGTGCCAGCAGCTTAAGATCACCGGGACACAACCCAGGAAGGGGCACAGATACGCAGTATTTT
D gene: .; clone size: .; J gene: TRBJ2-7; V gene: TRBV2; CDR3 protein: CASRTTGGGEQYF; CDR3 DNA: TGTGCCAGCAGGACGACAGGCGGAGGGGAGCAGTACTTC
D gene: .; clone size: few; J gene: TRBJ2-2; V gene: TRBV11-2; CDR3 protein: CASGPQRGTGELFF; CDR3 DNA: TGTGCCAGCGGTCCCCAGCGCGGGACCGGGGAGCTGTTTTTT
D gene: TRBD1; clone size: many; J gene: TRBJ2-1; V gene: TRBV7-2; CDR3 protein: CASSFNRGDYNEQFF; CDR3 DNA: TGTGCCAGCAGCTTTAACAGGGGGGACTACAATGAGCAGTTCTTC
D gene: .; clone size: .; J gene: TRBJ2-1; V gene: TRBV27; CDR3 protein: CASSFGTTAEQFF; CDR3 DNA: TGTGCCAGCAGTTTCGGGACGACAGCTGAGCAGTTCTTC
D gene: .; clone size: many; J gene: TRBJ2-1; V gene: TRBV20-1; CDR3 protein: CSAAGSAPSNEQFF; CDR3 DNA: TGCAGTGCCGCGGGCTCCGCGCCCAGCAATGAGCAGTTCTTC
D gene: TRBD2; clone size: few; J gene: TRBJ2-7; V gene: TRBV20-1; CDR3 protein: CSARPGTSGSTSEQYF; CDR3 DNA: TGCAGTGCTCGTCCCGGGACTAGCGGGAGCACATCCGAGCAGTACTTC
D gene: .; clone size: many; J gene: TRBJ2-5; V gene: TRBV29-1; CDR3 protein: CSVRRDSQETQYF; CDR3 DNA: TGCAGCGTCCGCCGGGACTCCCAAGAGACCCAGTACTTC
D gene: .; clone size: few; J gene: TRBJ1-1; V gene: TRBV12-3/TRBV12-4; CDR3 protein: CASSFPGSKAFF; CDR3 DNA: TGTGCCAGCAGTTTTCCAGGGAGCAAAGCTTTCTTT
D gene: .; clone size: few; J gene: TRBJ2-7; V gene: TRBV20-1; CDR3 protein: CSGRVPRRDEQYF; CDR3 DNA: TGCAGTGGGAGGGTGCCCCGGCGGGACGAGCAGTACTTC
D gene: .; clone size: many; J gene: TRBJ2-3; V gene: TRBV7-2; CDR3 protein: CASSPHSSTDTQYF; CDR3 DNA: TGTGCCAGCAGCCCGCACTCTAGCACAGATACGCAGTATTTT
D gene: .; clone size: many; J gene: TRBJ2-3; V gene: TRBV5-5; CDR3 protein: CASSFSGSTDTQYF; CDR3 DNA: TGTGCCAGCAGCTTCAGCGGTAGCACAGATACGCAGTATTTT
D gene: .; clone size: few; J gene: TRBJ1-2; V gene: TRBV6-2/TRBV6-3; CDR3 protein: CASSYLIRDHYGYTF; CDR3 DNA: TGTGCCAGCAGTTACCTAATCCGGGACCACTATGGCTACACCTTC
D gene: .; clone size: .; J gene: TRBJ2-2; V gene: TRBV20-1; CDR3 protein: CSAQDLGELFF; CDR3 DNA: TGCAGTGCCCAGGACCTCGGGGAGCTGTTTTTT